This T cell receptor beta chain was sequenced during a study of shared clonotypes between healthy human individuals. Clones were sequenced by immunoSEQ multiplex PCR, and TCRdb holds only the in-frame ones, with some missing. The sample yields 98,000 or so clones, around 65% seen once. CDR1 and CDR2 from the germline V gene are SGDLS and YYNGEE. Trimming left V 6 bases short and J 0 bases short, with 7 bases between. This CDR3 has 13 residues. This clone showed up many times. This clonotype was sampled from a woman aged 25-40 years in good health. V is TRBV9 and J is TRBJ2-1; D is uncertain. The specimen was memory CD8+ T cells sorted from blood. The subset was: CD45RO+ cells pooled with CCR7-negative TemRA cells. Written as DNA, the CDR3 is TGTGCCAGCAACCGCGGCTCCTACAATGAGCAGTTCTTC. Amino acids: CASNRGSYNEQFF.